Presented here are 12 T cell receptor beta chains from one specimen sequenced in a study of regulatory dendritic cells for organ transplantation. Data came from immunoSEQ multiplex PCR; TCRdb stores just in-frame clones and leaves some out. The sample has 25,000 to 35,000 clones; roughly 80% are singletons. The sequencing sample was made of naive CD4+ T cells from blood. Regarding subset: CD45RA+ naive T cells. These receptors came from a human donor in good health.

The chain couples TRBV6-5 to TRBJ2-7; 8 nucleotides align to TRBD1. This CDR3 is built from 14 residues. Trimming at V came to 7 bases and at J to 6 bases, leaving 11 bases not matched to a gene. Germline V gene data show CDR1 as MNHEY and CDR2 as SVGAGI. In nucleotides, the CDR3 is TGTGCCAGCAAAGACAGGGGCCCTCCTGGCGAGCAGTACTTC. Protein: CASKDRGPPGEQYF.

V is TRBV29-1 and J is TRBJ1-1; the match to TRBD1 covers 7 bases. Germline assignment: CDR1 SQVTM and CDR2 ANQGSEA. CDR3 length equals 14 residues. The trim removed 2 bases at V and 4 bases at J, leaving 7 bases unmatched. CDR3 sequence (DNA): TGCAGCGTTGAACCCGAACAGGGGTCCACTGAAGCTTTCTTT. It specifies CSVEPEQGSTEAFF.

For the CDR3, the DNA is TGCGCCAGCAGCCAAGAAGAATACAGGAGCTATGGCTACACCTTC. This gives the protein CASSQEEYRSYGYTF. The rearrangement uses TRBV4-1 and TRBJ1-2; D perhaps matches TRBD1 (5 bases). Trimming shortened V by 0 bases and J by 4 bases, and 12 bases separated the two germline ends. Germline CDR1 is MGHRA and CDR2 is YSYEKL. The CDR3 covers 15 residues.

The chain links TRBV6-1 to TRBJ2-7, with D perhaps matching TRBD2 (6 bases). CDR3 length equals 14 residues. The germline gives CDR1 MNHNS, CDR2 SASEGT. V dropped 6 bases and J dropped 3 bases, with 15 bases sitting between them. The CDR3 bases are TGTGCCAGCAGCTTAGGGGAGGCGCTCTACGAGCAGTACTTC. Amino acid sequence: CASSLGEALYEQYF.

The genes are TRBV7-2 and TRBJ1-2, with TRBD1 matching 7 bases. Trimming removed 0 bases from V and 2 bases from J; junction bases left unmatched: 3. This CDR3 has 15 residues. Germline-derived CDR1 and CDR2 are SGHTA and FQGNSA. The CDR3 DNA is TGTGCCAGCAGCTTAGCAAGGACAGGAAACTATGGCTACACCTTC. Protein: CASSLARTGNYGYTF.

This chain's CDR3 is CASSLRTGEAFF. CDR3 nucleotides: TGTGCCAGCAGTTTACGGACAGGTGAAGCTTTCTTT. V and J are TRBV28 and TRBJ1-1, with TRBD1 matching 7 bases. The CDR3 spans 12 residues. Germline CDR1 is MDHEN and CDR2 is SYDVKM. Trimming at V came to 2 bases and at J to 7 bases, leaving 1 base not matched to a gene.

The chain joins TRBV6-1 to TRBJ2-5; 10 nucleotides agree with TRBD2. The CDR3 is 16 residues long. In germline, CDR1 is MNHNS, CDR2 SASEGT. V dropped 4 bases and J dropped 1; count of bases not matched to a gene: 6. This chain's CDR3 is CASSASTSGLQETQYF. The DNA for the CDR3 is TGTGCCAGCAGTGCCTCGACTAGCGGGCTCCAAGAGACCCAGTACTTC.

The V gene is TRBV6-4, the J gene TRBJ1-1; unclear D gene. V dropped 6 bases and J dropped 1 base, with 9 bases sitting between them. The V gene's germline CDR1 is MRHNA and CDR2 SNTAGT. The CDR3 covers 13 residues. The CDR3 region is CASSRRENTEAFF. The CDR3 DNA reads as TGTGCCAGCAGCCGGCGGGAGAACACTGAAGCTTTCTTT.

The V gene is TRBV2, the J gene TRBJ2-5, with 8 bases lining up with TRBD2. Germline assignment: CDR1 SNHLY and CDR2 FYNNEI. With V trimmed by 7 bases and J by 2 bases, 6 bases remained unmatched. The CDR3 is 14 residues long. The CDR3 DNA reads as TGTGCCAGCAAAGGCGGGGGGTGGCAAGAGACCCAGTACTTC. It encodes CASKGGGWQETQYF.

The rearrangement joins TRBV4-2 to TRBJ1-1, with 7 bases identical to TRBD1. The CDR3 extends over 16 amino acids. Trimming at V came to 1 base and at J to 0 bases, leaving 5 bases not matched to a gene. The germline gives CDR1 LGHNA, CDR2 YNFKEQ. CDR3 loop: CASSQGTGQMNTEAFF. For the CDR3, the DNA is TGTGCCAGCAGCCAAGGGACAGGACAAATGAACACTGAAGCTTTCTTT.

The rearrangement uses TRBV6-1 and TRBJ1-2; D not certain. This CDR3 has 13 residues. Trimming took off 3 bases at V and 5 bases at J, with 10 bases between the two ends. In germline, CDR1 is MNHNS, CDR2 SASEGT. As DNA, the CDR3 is TGTGCCAGCAGTGAGGGCAGGCCTTATGGCTACACCTTC. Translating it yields CASSEGRPYGYTF.

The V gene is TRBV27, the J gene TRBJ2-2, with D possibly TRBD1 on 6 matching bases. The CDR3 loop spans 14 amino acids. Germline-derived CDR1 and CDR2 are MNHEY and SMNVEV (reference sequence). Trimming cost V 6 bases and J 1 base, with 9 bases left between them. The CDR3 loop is CASRGTWNTGELFF. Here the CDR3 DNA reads TGTGCCAGCAGGGGGACATGGAACACCGGGGAGCTGTTTTTT.